Shown below are 21 T cell receptor beta chains from a single sample sequenced in a study of Graves' ophthalmopathy and Graves' hyperthyroidism. From RNA, the CDR3 regions of TCR beta chains were amplified and sequenced. HTBI-primed first-round RT-PCR preceded second-round multiplex PCR. One entry per CDR3 protein results from TCRdb running MiXCR on the multiplex PCR reads. The table has about 210,000 distinct CDR3 sequences, just under 30% seen once; the top ten hold 9.1%. Sequencing used peripheral blood. The receptors originated from a man aged 50 to 59 with Graves' ophthalmopathy.

The chain joins TRBV7-2 to TRBJ1-2; D ambiguous. The CDR3 has 14 amino acids. With 7 bases removed from V and 8 bases from J, the gap between germline ends came to 20 bases. Germline V gene sequence: CDR1 SGHTA, CDR2 FQGNSA. As DNA, the CDR3 is TGTGCCAGCAACCCCGATCTGGGAGTAGGGGGCTACACCTTC. Amino acids: CASNPDLGVGGYTF.

The genes are TRBV6-2 or TRBV6-3 and TRBJ1-2, with TRBD1 matching 9 bases. The V and J ends lost 10 bases and 5 bases, in that order; junction bases with no gene match: 8. Germline values: CDR1 MNHEY, CDR2 SVGEGT. This CDR3 contains 13 residues. The CDR3 DNA follows: TGTGCCACGTCCCGGACAGGGGAATATGGCTACACCTTC. Residues: CATSRTGEYGYTF.

This clonotype has at least ten counts. The gene calls are TRBV20-1 and TRBJ2-1, with D possibly matching TRBD1 (5 bases). The CDR3 consists of 12 residues. Looked up from germline, CDR1 is DFQATT and CDR2 is SNEGSKA (reference sequence). V lost 4 bases to trimming and J lost 6 bases, with 10 bases between them. This CDR3 reads CSAMQGPNEQFF. CDR3 bases: TGCAGTGCTATGCAGGGTCCCAATGAGCAGTTCTTC.

V gene TRBV27 combines with J gene TRBJ1-6; D possibly corresponds to TRBD1 (5 bases). Looked up from germline, CDR1 is MNHEY and CDR2 is SMNVEV (reference sequence). Trimming shortened V by 5 bases and J by 6 bases, and 14 bases separated the two germline ends. The CDR3 spans 15 residues. DNA of the CDR3: TGTGCCAGCAGTCCGCGGGACGGCCCTAATTCACCCCTCCACTTT. Amino acid sequence: CASSPRDGPNSPLHF.

This clonotype has ten or more counts. The rearrangement uses TRBV7-2 and TRBJ1-3; the D gene is possibly TRBD1 (5 bases). The CDR3 runs to 14 residues. Germline loops: CDR1 SGHTA, CDR2 FQGNSA. Trimming removed 5 bases from V and 8 bases from J, with 16 bases in between. DNA of the CDR3: TGTGCCAGCAGCCTAGGGGACTTGCAGGACACCATATATTTT. This codes for CASSLGDLQDTIYF.

This clonotype was seen ten or more times. The gene calls are TRBV3-1 and TRBJ2-7; TRBD2 agrees at 12 bases. The germline gives CDR1 LGHDT, CDR2 YNNKEL (reference sequence). J gave up 5 bases and V 1 base, and 15 bases lay outside the gene matches. The CDR3 is 19 amino acids. The CDR3 spells CASSQGELAGGGRPNEQYF. For the CDR3, the DNA is TGTGCCAGCAGCCAAGGTGAACTAGCGGGAGGTGGGCGTCCTAACGAGCAGTACTTC.

The rearrangement uses TRBV7-2 and TRBJ1-5, with D possibly TRBD1 on 6 matching bases. Germline loops: CDR1 SGHTA, CDR2 FQGNSA. Trimming took 1 base from V and 14 from J, leaving 18 bases between them. The CDR3 loop spans 14 amino acids. CDR3 in amino acids: CASSLGTDRPNKHF. In DNA form, the CDR3 reads TGTGCCAGCAGCTTAGGAACTGACAGGCCCAACAAGCATTTT.

The table lists this clonotype with many counts. This chain uses TRBV7-3 with TRBJ1-1; 10 positions agree with TRBD1. CDR3 length: 13 amino acids. Germline loops: CDR1 SGHTA, CDR2 FQGTGA. Trimming at V came to 5 bases and at J to 6 bases, leaving 3 bases not matched to a gene. CDR3 in amino acids: CASSGGTGAEAFF. The CDR3 coding sequence is TGTGCCAGCAGCGGCGGGACAGGGGCTGAAGCTTTCTTT. The whole variable domain, remainder taken from reference TRBV7-3 and TRBJ1-1, is GAGVSQTPSNKVTEKGKYVELRCDPISGHTALYWYRQSLGQGPEFLIYFQGTGAADDSGLPNDRFFAVRPEGSVSTLKIQRTERGDSAVYLCASSGGTGAEAFFGQGTRLTVV.

This clonotype has a count of ten or more. This sequence joins TRBV6-1 and TRBJ2-7, with unresolved D. The length of the CDR3 is 11 residues. Per germline, CDR1 MNHNS and CDR2 SASEGT. The ends were cut back, 2 bases at V and 6 bases at J, with 5 bases in the middle. As DNA, the CDR3 is TGTGCCAGCAGTGAAATGGGCGAGCAGTACTTC. Translating gives CASSEMGEQYF.

The CDR3 region has the DNA TGTGCCAGCAGCTTAGGTGGGACAGGGGTTTTCTACGAGCAGTACTTC. This gives the protein CASSLGGTGVFYEQYF. The rearrangement joins TRBV11-1 to TRBJ2-7, with 10 bases that match TRBD1. CDR1 SGHAT and CDR2 FQDESV come from the germline V gene (reference sequence). Trimming removed 1 base from V and 3 bases from J; junction bases left unmatched: 6. The CDR3 is 16 residues long.

Ten or more counts support this clonotype. In nucleotides, the CDR3 is TGCGCCAGCAGTAATAGCACCTACGAGCAGTACTTC. Translating it yields CASSNSTYEQYF. V is TRBV10-2 and J is TRBJ2-7; no firm D call. CDR1 and CDR2 (germline): WSHSY, SAAADI. V was clipped by 5 bases and J by 2 bases, with 7 bases between them. This CDR3 is built from 12 residues.

The chain employs TRBV20-1 and TRBJ1-1; D unresolved. V was clipped by 6 bases and J by 3 bases, with 11 bases between them. This CDR3 has 12 residues. Germline V gene sequence: CDR1 DFQATT, CDR2 SNEGSKA (reference sequence). Here the CDR3 reads CSATQGHTEAFF. Here the CDR3 DNA reads TGCAGTGCAACGCAAGGGCACACTGAAGCTTTCTTT.

As to this clonotype: A read error may explain this, as a much larger clone is one base away. V gene TRBV11-2 combines with J gene TRBJ2-7; D is unresolved. Trimming took off 5 bases at V and 5 bases at J, with 13 bases between the two ends. Germline V gene data show CDR1 as SGHAT and CDR2 as FQNNGV. This CDR3 is 13 amino acids long. The CDR3 nucleotides are TGTGCCAGCAGCCAAGAGGTGGTGGACGAGCAGTACTTC. Translation: CASSQEVVDEQYF.

This clonotype was found many times. This chain uses TRBV5-1 with TRBJ2-5; a possible D gene is TRBD2 (5 bases). The V gene lost 6 bases and the J gene lost 2 bases, with 11 bases spanning the gap. CDR1 is SGHRS, CDR2 YFSETQ, per germline. This CDR3 comprises 13 residues. In DNA form, the CDR3 reads TGCGCCAGCACCAGGAGCGGTCAAGAGACCCAGTACTTC. Translating gives CASTRSGQETQYF. Full variable domain (outside the CDR3, taken from reference TRBV5-1 and TRBJ2-5): KAGVTQTPRYLIKTRGQQVTLSCSPISGHRSVSWYQQTPGQGLQFLFEYFSETQRNKGNFPGRFSGRQFSNSRSEMNVSTLELGDSALYLCASTRSGQETQYFGPGTRLLVL.

CDR3 in DNA: TGCAGCGGTGGGGTCGGGACAGGCCGTGGCGAGCAGTACTTC. This codes for CSGGVGTGRGEQYF. The chain carries TRBV29-1 and TRBJ2-7; 8 bases are shared with TRBD1. CDR1 is SQVTM, CDR2 ANQGSEA, per germline. V lost 7 bases and J lost 6; bases outside the gene matches: 14. This CDR3 comprises 14 residues.

Ten or more counts support this clonotype. The V call is TRBV29-1, the J call TRBJ2-7, with D possibly being TRBD2 (5 bases). The ends were cut back, 3 bases at V and 0 bases at J, with 12 bases in the middle. Germline V CDR1 and CDR2: SQVTM, ANQGSEA. There are 14 residues in the CDR3. The CDR3 bases are TGCAGCGTTGAGGCGGGTAAGAGCTCCTACGAGCAGTACTTC. This codes for CSVEAGKSSYEQYF.

This clonotype showed up many times. The gene calls are TRBV29-1 and TRBJ2-7; D is possibly TRBD1 or TRBD2 (5 bases each). The CDR3 is 13 residues long. The germline V and J ends were trimmed by 5 bases and 0 bases, with 11 bases remaining between them. Germline V gene data show CDR1 as SQVTM and CDR2 as ANQGSEA. The CDR3 nucleotides read TGCAGCGTTCCGGGACCAAACTCCTACGAGCAGTACTTC. Encoded protein: CSVPGPNSYEQYF.

This clonotype was counted ten times or more. The rearrangement joins TRBV7-2 to TRBJ2-7; 9 bases align to TRBD1. The CDR3 runs to 15 residues. The V gene end was trimmed by 7 bases and the J gene end by 6 bases; junction bases not matched to a gene: 13. Germline V lookup: CDR1 SGHTA, CDR2 FQGNSA. The CDR3 nucleotides read TGTGCCAGCACAACGTCCGGGACAGGGCCTTTCGAGCAGTACTTC. Translating gives CASTTSGTGPFEQYF.

This clonotype came up many times. The gene calls are TRBV29-1 and TRBJ2-5; a weak D match, TRBD2 (5 bases). The CDR3 is 14 amino acids. Per the germline V gene, CDR1 is SQVTM and CDR2 is ANQGSEA. The V gene lost 0 bases and the J gene lost 0 bases, with 8 bases spanning the gap. CDR3 sequence (DNA): TGCAGCGTTGAAGATGTGGACTACCAAGAGACCCAGTACTTC. Its translation: CSVEDVDYQETQYF.

Ten or more counts support this clonotype. The V gene is TRBV7-2, the J gene TRBJ1-5; TRBD1 might be the D (6 bases). Germline CDR1 and CDR2: SGHTA and FQGNSA. This CDR3 is 15 amino acids long. The ends were cut back, 5 bases at V and 7 bases at J, with 18 bases in the middle. The CDR3 loop reads CASSGGRGLQQPQHF. Written as DNA, the CDR3 is TGTGCCAGCAGCGGGGGGCGGGGATTGCAACAGCCCCAGCATTTT.

The V and J genes are TRBV20-1 and TRBJ2-5; D is possibly TRBD1 (6 bases). The germline gives CDR1 DFQATT, CDR2 SNEGSKA (reference sequence). This CDR3 is 13 amino acids long. Trimming removed 5 bases from V and 0 bases from J, with 10 bases in between. The CDR3 nucleotides are TGCAGTGCTTCTCGGACAGACCAAGAGACCCAGTACTTC. Translating it yields CSASRTDQETQYF.